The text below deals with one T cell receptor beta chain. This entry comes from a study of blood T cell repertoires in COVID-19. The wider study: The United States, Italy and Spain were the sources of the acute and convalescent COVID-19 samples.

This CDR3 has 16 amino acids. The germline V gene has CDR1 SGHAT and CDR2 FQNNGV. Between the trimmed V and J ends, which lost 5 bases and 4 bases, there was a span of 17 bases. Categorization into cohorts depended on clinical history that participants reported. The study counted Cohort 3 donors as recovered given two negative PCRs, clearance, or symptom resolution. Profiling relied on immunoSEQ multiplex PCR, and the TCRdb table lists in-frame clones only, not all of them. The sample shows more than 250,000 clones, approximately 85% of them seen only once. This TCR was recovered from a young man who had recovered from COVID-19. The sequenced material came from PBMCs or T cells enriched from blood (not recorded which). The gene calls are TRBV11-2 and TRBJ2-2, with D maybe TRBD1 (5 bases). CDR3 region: CASSTGGAGSTGELFF. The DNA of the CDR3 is TGTGCCAGCAGCACGGGTGGGGCAGGGTCCACCGGGGAGCTGTTTTTT.